This TCR beta chain appears in the sequencing data of a study of a mutant IDH1 vaccine in newly diagnosed glioma. As for the study in general: Every participant had undergone radiotherapy, temozolomide, or both before, and most underwent both.

Regarding this clone: Its antigen is still unknown.

This CDR3 region has 13 residues. Germline V CDR1 and CDR2: MNHEY, SVGAGI. Between the trimmed V and J ends, which lost 5 bases and 5 bases, there was a span of 12 bases. Documented time point: week 11, during vaccination. Vaccine doses each comprised 300 ug of mutant IDH1 20-mer peptide, with topical imiquimod. Assay: immunoSEQ multiplex PCR; the TCRdb copy retains only in-frame clones and omits some. The sample holds tens of thousands of clones, about four fifths seen once. This specimen consisted of PBMCs, obtained from a glioma patient whose treatment included an IDH1 peptide vaccine. The sequence was obtained from a man aged 30 to 45 with glioma. This sequence joins TRBV6-5 and TRBJ1-2, with D perhaps matching TRBD1 (5 bases). CDR3 nucleotides: TGTGCCAGCAGTGAACAGGAAATATATGGCTACACCTTC. Its translation: CASSEQEIYGYTF.